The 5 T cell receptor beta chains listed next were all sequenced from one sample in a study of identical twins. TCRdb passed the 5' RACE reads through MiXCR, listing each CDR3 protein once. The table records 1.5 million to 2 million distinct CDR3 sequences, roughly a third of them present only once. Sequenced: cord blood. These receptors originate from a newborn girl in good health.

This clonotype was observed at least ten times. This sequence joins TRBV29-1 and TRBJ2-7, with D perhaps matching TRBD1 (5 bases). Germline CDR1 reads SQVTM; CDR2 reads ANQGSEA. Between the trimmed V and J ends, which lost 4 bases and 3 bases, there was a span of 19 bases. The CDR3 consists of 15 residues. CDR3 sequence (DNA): TGCAGCGTTGCTCAGGGATCTTTATCCTACTACGAGCAGTACTTC. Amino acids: CSVAQGSLSYYEQYF.

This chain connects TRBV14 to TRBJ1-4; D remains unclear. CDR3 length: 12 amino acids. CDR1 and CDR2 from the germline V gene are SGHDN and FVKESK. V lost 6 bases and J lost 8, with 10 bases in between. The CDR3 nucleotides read TGTGCCAGCAGTAGGGCGATGGAAAAACTGTTTTTT. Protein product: CASSRAMEKLFF.

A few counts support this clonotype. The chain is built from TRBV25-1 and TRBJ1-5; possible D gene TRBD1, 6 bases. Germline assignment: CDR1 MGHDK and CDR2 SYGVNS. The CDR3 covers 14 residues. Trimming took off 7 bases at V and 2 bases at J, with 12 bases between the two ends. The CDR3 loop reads CASIQGRGNQPQHF. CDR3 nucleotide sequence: TGTGCCAGCATTCAGGGGAGGGGCAATCAGCCCCAGCATTTT.

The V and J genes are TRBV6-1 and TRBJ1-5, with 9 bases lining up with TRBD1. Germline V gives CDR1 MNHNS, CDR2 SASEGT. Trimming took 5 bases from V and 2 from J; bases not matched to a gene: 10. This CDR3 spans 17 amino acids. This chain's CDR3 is CASSLLDRGFGNQPQHF. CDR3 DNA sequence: TGTGCCAGCAGTCTGCTGGACAGGGGTTTTGGCAATCAGCCCCAGCATTTT.

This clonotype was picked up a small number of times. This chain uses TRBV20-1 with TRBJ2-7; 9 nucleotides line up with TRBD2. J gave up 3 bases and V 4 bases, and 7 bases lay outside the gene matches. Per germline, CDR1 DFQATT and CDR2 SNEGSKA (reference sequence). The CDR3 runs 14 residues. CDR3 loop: CSAKVGSGSYEQYF. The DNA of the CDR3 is TGCAGTGCTAAGGTTGGTAGCGGGAGCTACGAGCAGTACTTC.